Presented here are 17 T cell receptor beta chains from one specimen sequenced in a study of CD8 T cells in ankylosing spondylitis. One entry per CDR3 protein, called by TCRdb with MiXCR from the 5' RACE reads. The data hold some 330,000 distinct CDR3 sequences, with around 7.6% observed a single time. No cognate antigen is known for these TCRs. General study points: What appeared characteristic of ankylosing spondylitis blood was a TCR beta motif of several highly homologous variants.

The sample taken for sequencing was blood, either unsorted or a sorted T cell fraction (not recorded which). The receptors here all came from a male donor with ankylosing spondylitis.

The CDR3 nucleotides are TGCAGTGCTAGAGATTTCGGCAGGGGCGAGCAGTACTTC. Residues: CSARDFGRGEQYF. The chain links TRBV20-1 to TRBJ2-7; possibly TRBD1 for D (6 bases). V lost 0 bases and J 6 bases, leaving 12 bases between the germline ends. The CDR3 runs to 13 residues. Germline CDR1 DFQATT, CDR2 SNEGSKA (reference sequence).

This clonotype was recorded a few times. V is TRBV29-1 and J is TRBJ1-4, with D possibly being TRBD1 (5 bases). The germline V gene encodes CDR1 SQVTM and CDR2 ANQGSEA. This CDR3 contains 13 residues. V lost 3 bases and J 2 bases, leaving 7 bases between the germline ends. CDR3 in DNA: TGCAGCGTTGACAGGGTGACTAATGAAAAACTGTTTTTT. Amino acid sequence: CSVDRVTNEKLFF.

This clonotype was seen only a few times. DNA of the CDR3: TGTGCCAGCAGCTTACATCCGAACACCGGGGAGCTGTTTTTT. This encodes CASSLHPNTGELFF. The chain links TRBV7-9 to TRBJ2-2; D is undetermined. V was pared by 2 bases and J by 0 bases, with 4 bases between. The CDR3 is made up of 14 amino acids. The V gene's germline CDR1 is SEHNR and CDR2 FQNEAQ (reference sequence). Drawing the rest from reference TRBV7-9 and TRBJ2-2, the complete variable domain is DTGVSQNPRHKITKRGQNVTFRCDPISEHNRLYWYRQTLGQGPEFLTYFQNEAQLEKSRLLSDRFSAERPKGSFSTLEIQRTEQGDSAMYLCASSLHPNTGELFFGEGSRLTVL.

This clonotype was counted at least ten times. One end of the junction does not line up with germline, which may come from a read error. The chain links TRBV7-8 to TRBJ2-3, with 9 positions matching TRBD2. The germline CDR1 and CDR2 sequences are SGHVS and FQNEAQ. This CDR3 is built from 10 residues. CDR3 amino acids: CASSSGSSDF. For the CDR3, the DNA is TGTGCCAGCAGTAGCGGGAGCAGCGATTTT.

This clonotype was seen only a few times. This rearrangement joins TRBV14 to TRBJ2-5; 9 positions match TRBD2. This CDR3 region has 15 residues. CDR1 and CDR2 from the germline V gene are SGHDN and FVKESK. The trim removed 3 bases at V and 5 bases at J, leaving 7 bases unmatched. The chain's CDR3 is CASSQVSGSLETQYF. CDR3 nucleotide sequence: TGTGCCAGCAGCCAGGTTAGCGGGAGTCTTGAGACCCAGTACTTC.

This chain joins TRBV5-1 and TRBJ2-7, with 10 bases fitting TRBD2. CDR1 and CDR2 (germline): SGHRS, YFSETQ. J gave up 3 bases and V 3 bases, and 6 bases lay outside the gene matches. There are 15 residues in the CDR3. The CDR3 bases are TGCGCCAGCAGCTCAACCGGGACTAGCGTCTACGAGCAGTACTTC. Translated: CASSSTGTSVYEQYF.

The chain carries TRBV29-1 and TRBJ2-7; D remains unclear. CDR3 length: 10 residues. Between the trimmed V and J ends, which lost 1 base and 6 bases, there was a span of 4 bases. The germline CDR1 and CDR2 sequences are SQVTM and ANQGSEA. The CDR3 bases are TGCAGCGTTGAAGCCCCCGAGCAGTACTTC. It codes for CSVEAPEQYF.

This clonotype was counted ten times or more. The chain recombines TRBV12-3 or TRBV12-4 with TRBJ2-1; D may be TRBD2 (6 bases). CDR3 size: 14 residues. V lost 0 bases and J 5 bases, leaving 8 bases between the germline ends. Here the CDR3 reads CASSLAGLNNEQFF. As DNA, the CDR3 is TGTGCCAGCAGTTTAGCGGGACTTAACAATGAGCAGTTCTTC.

The chain uses TRBV9 and TRBJ2-3; D unclear. The CDR3 is 12 residues long. With 4 bases removed from V and 2 bases from J, the gap between germline ends came to 5 bases. Germline V gives CDR1 SGDLS, CDR2 YYNGEE. The CDR3 DNA reads as TGTGCCAGCAGCAAACTCACAGATACGCAGTATTTT. This codes for CASSKLTDTQYF.

The genes are TRBV2 and TRBJ2-1; unclear D gene. The CDR3 contains 13 residues. V was clipped by 1 base and J by 8 bases, with 9 bases between them. Germline V CDR1 and CDR2: SNHLY, FYNNEI. For the CDR3, the DNA is TGTGCCAGCAGTGAAGTGATCATCGATGAGCAGTTCTTC. Protein sequence: CASSEVIIDEQFF.

This chain connects TRBV3-1 to TRBJ2-7; D gene uncertain. The CDR3 length is 13 residues. Trimming stripped 1 base from V and 2 bases from J, with 6 bases between. Germline values: CDR1 LGHDT, CDR2 YNNKEL (reference sequence). The CDR3 nucleotides are TGTGCCAGCAGCCAAGCGGCTCCCTACGAGCAGTACTTC. Translated, it gives CASSQAAPYEQYF.

This chain connects TRBV20-1 to TRBJ1-4; D gene uncertain. The CDR3 is 13 residues long. Germline loops: CDR1 DFQATT, CDR2 SNEGSKA (reference sequence). V lost 5 bases, J lost 2 bases, and 9 bases lay in between. The CDR3: CSAAGPTNEKLFF. In nucleotides, the CDR3 is TGCAGTGCTGCCGGGCCTACTAATGAAAAACTGTTTTTT.

This clonotype was counted many times. The rearrangement joins TRBV29-1 to TRBJ2-1; perhaps TRBD2 as D (6 bases). Germline CDR1 reads SQVTM; CDR2 reads ANQGSEA. The CDR3 is 13 amino acids. Trimming stripped 5 bases from V and 9 bases from J, with 17 bases between. The CDR3 protein is CSVPGLANSEQFF. For the CDR3, the DNA is TGCAGCGTTCCTGGGCTAGCGAACAGTGAGCAGTTCTTC.

The table lists this clonotype with a few counts. V usage is TRBV7-8 and J usage is TRBJ1-5; D call uncertain. CDR1 and CDR2 from the germline V gene are SGHVS and FQNEAQ. The CDR3 has 17 residues. V dropped 5 bases and J dropped 2 bases, with 19 bases sitting between them. The chain's CDR3 is CASSPRSGVYRNQPQHF. CDR3 coding DNA: TGTGCCAGCAGCCCACGTTCGGGAGTGTACCGCAATCAGCCCCAGCATTTT.

This clonotype was seen a few times. This chain joins TRBV6-1 and TRBJ1-1, with TRBD1 as a possible D gene (5 bases). Germline CDR1 reads MNHNS; CDR2 reads SASEGT. This CDR3 comprises 15 residues. The ends were cut back, 7 bases at V and 2 bases at J, with 17 bases in the middle. DNA for the CDR3: TGTGCCAGCAACCGACGTGCCGACAGCAACACTGAAGCTTTCTTT. As protein: CASNRRADSNTEAFF.

This chain joins TRBV20-1 and TRBJ2-7; TRBD2 agrees at 10 bases. The CDR3 totals 15 residues. Germline CDR1 DFQATT, CDR2 SNEGSKA (reference sequence). The V and J ends lost 5 bases and 5 bases, in that order; junction bases with no gene match: 12. The CDR3 is CSAPRLTSGEDEQYF. The CDR3 DNA reads as TGCAGTGCTCCCCGCCTCACTAGCGGGGAAGACGAGCAGTACTTC.

V usage is TRBV7-3 and J usage is TRBJ2-2; D gene uncertain. Trimming pared 4 bases from V and 8 bases from J, leaving 11 bases between. The CDR3 spans 13 residues. Germline V gene data show CDR1 as SGHTA and CDR2 as FQGTGA. The CDR3, as DNA: TGTGCCAGCAGCTCCCTAGGATCTGGGGAGCTGTTTTTT. Its translation: CASSSLGSGELFF.